Sequencing of this T cell receptor (beta chain) was carried out in a study of shared clonotypes between healthy human individuals. Study details: Sampling drew on donors who were two women and three men aged 18 to 49.

TCRdb's table, derived via immunoSEQ multiplex PCR, lists solely in-frame clones and lacks some. The table has about 480,000 clones, around 79% seen once. Germline V CDR1 and CDR2: MDHEN, SYDVKM. This CDR3 is 15 amino acids long. V dropped 6 bases and J dropped 4; count of bases not matched to a gene: 6. This clone was seen more than once but under ten times. Study donors comprised healthy, HIV-negative adults devoid of recent acute infection or vaccination. This clonotype was obtained from a woman between 40 and 55 years old in good health. Some clones in this sample may be carry-over from other donors' samples. The sample was PBMCs. The chain links TRBV28 to TRBJ1-2; 12 nucleotides match TRBD1. CDR3 DNA: TGTGCCAGCAGGGGGGACAGGGGGCCCCCCTATGGCTACACCTTC. Its translation: CASRGDRGPPYGYTF.